These 25 T cell receptor beta chains were all obtained from the same sample, sequenced in a study of T cell responses to AZD1222 COVID-19 vaccine (TCRdb year 2021). This specimen's time point label, interpreted: about 28 days (+/-7) after the second vaccine dose. Library generation was performed with the immunoSEQ multiplex PCR assay. The table was pulled from immuneACCESS by TCRdb, which kept in-frame rearrangements only. Such tables lose some clones; where checked, under half of the loss comes from unresolved V genes, and the rest has no known cause. Present in this sample are just under 75,000 clones, less than 85% of which were seen just once. Of the sample, roughly 50% is held by the ten largest clones. Sequenced here: peripheral blood, sampled 28 days after the second AZD1222 dose. All receptors come from an adult who received the AZD1222 COVID-19 vaccine.

The chain couples TRBV27 to TRBJ2-1, with a possible D match to TRBD1 (6 bases). V dropped 6 bases and J dropped 0 bases, with 12 bases sitting between them. Germline V lookup: CDR1 MNHEY, CDR2 SMNVEV (reference sequence). This CDR3 is 15 amino acids long. The CDR3 protein is CASSPVGGSYNEQFF. CDR3 DNA sequence: TGTGCCAGCAGCCCAGTAGGGGGCTCCTACAATGAGCAGTTCTTC.

This clone is a singleton in its sample. The chain joins TRBV3-1 (or the pseudogene TRBV3-2) to TRBJ2-1; D gene unclear. The CDR3 runs 13 residues. Germline-derived CDR1 and CDR2 are LGHDT and YNNKEL (reference sequence). Trimming pared 3 bases from V and 3 bases from J, leaving 6 bases between. This chain's CDR3 is CASSHNSYNEQFF. In DNA form, the CDR3 reads TGTGCCAGCAGCCATAACAGCTACAATGAGCAGTTCTTC.

The chain combines TRBV2 with TRBJ2-1; perhaps TRBD1 as D (8 bases). In germline, CDR1 is SNHLY, CDR2 FYNNEI. Trimming removed 5 bases from V and 9 bases from J, with 14 bases in between. This CDR3 has 13 amino acids. CDR3 region: CASSLDREGEQFF. The CDR3, as DNA: TGTGCCAGCAGTTTGGACAGGGAGGGTGAGCAGTTCTTC.

J is TRBJ2-3 and V is TRBV7-3, with TRBD2 as a possible D gene (6 bases). The CDR3 is 13 residues long. V dropped 4 bases and J dropped 3 bases, with 8 bases sitting between them. CDR1 and CDR2 from the germline V gene are SGHTA and FQGTGA. This chain's CDR3 is CASSSRGTDTQYF. The DNA for the CDR3 is TGTGCCAGCAGCTCCCGGGGGACAGATACGCAGTATTTT. The full variable domain, its missing parts supplied by reference TRBV7-3 and TRBJ2-3, is GAGVSQTPSNKVTEKGKYVELRCDPISGHTALYWYRQSLGQGPEFLIYFQGTGAADDSGLPNDRFFAVRPEGSVSTLKIQRTERGDSAVYLCASSSRGTDTQYFGPGTRLTVL.

The V and J genes are TRBV9 and TRBJ2-3; the match to TRBD2 covers 12 bases. The CDR3 spans 15 residues. Trimming removed 1 base from V and 4 bases from J; junction bases left unmatched: 1. Germline V gives CDR1 SGDLS, CDR2 YYNGEE. CDR3: CASSVRLAGADTQYF. CDR3 in DNA: TGTGCCAGCAGCGTAAGACTAGCGGGGGCAGATACGCAGTATTTT.

The V call is TRBV14, the J call TRBJ2-1; weak D call: TRBD1 (5 bases). The CDR3 spans 15 residues. V lost 1 base and J lost 5, with 12 bases in between. Germline values: CDR1 SGHDN, CDR2 FVKESK. Written as DNA, the CDR3 is TGTGCCAGCAGCCAAGGTGGGTGGGGCCACAATGAGCAGTTCTTC. Amino acid sequence: CASSQGGWGHNEQFF.

V gene TRBV27 combines with J gene TRBJ2-3; a possible D gene is TRBD2 (5 bases). Trimming removed 7 bases at V and 2 bases at J, with 10 bases between. Per the germline V gene, CDR1 is MNHEY and CDR2 is SMNVEV (reference sequence). This CDR3 is built from 13 residues. The CDR3 sequence is CASIGLLTDTQYF. The CDR3 DNA reads TGTGCCAGCATAGGACTCCTCACAGATACGCAGTATTTT.

This sequence joins TRBV14 and TRBJ1-2; D is uncertain. The V end was cut by 3 bases, the J end by 4 bases, with 18 bases between. Germline-derived CDR1 and CDR2 are SGHDN and FVKESK. The CDR3 extends over 16 amino acids. The CDR3, as DNA: TGTGCCAGCAGCCAGCCCGAGTTTGGTAGCCTCTATGGCTACACCTTC. As protein: CASSQPEFGSLYGYTF.

The chain combines TRBV18 with TRBJ1-1; D unresolved. The V end lost 0 bases, the J end lost 1 base, and 9 bases lay between the germline ends. The germline CDR1 and CDR2 sequences are KGHSH and LQKENI. This CDR3 spans 15 amino acids. In DNA, the CDR3 is TGTGCCAGCTCACCACCGGGGAGACCGAACACTGAAGCTTTCTTT. It translates to CASSPPGRPNTEAFF. The variable domain in full, completed from reference TRBV18 and TRBJ1-1, reads NAGVMQNPRHLVRRRGQEARLRCSPMKGHSHVYWYRQLPEEGLKFMVYLQKENIIDESGMPKERFSAEFPKEGPSILRIQQVVRGDSAAYFCASSPPGRPNTEAFFGQGTRLTVV.

This chain links TRBV29-1 with TRBJ1-1, with no clear D. V was pared by 4 bases and J by 0 bases, with 9 bases between. The CDR3 consists of 13 residues. Germline V CDR1 and CDR2: SQVTM, ANQGSEA. CDR3 nucleotides: TGCAGCGTTGCCCGGGATTTGAACACTGAAGCTTTCTTT. It translates to CSVARDLNTEAFF.

V usage is TRBV7-9 and J usage is TRBJ2-3; TRBD2 agrees at 11 bases. J was trimmed by 0 bases and V by 5 bases; bases with no gene match: 7. CDR1 is SEHNR and CDR2 is FQNEAQ in the germline V gene (reference sequence). The CDR3 consists of 17 residues. Here the CDR3 DNA reads TGTGCCAGCAGCCCCCTGGGGACTAGCGGTAGCACAGATACGCAGTATTTT. It encodes CASSPLGTSGSTDTQYF.

In this sample, this clone turned up a few times. The J gene is TRBJ2-1, the V gene TRBV7-8; 12 nucleotides match TRBD2. J was trimmed by 3 bases and V by 6 bases; bases with no gene match: 12. The CDR3 has 18 amino acids. Germline V CDR1 and CDR2: SGHVS, FQNEAQ. This CDR3 reads CASSKRPSGGADYNEQFF. In DNA form, the CDR3 reads TGTGCCAGCAGTAAAAGGCCTAGCGGGGGGGCGGACTACAATGAGCAGTTCTTC.

This rearrangement joins TRBV18 to TRBJ1-2, with a tentative D call TRBD1 (5 bases). CDR1 is KGHSH, CDR2 LQKENI, per germline. The V gene lost 6 bases and the J gene lost 2 bases, with 10 bases spanning the gap. The CDR3 loop spans 13 amino acids. The CDR3 protein is CASSPTENYGYTF. In DNA form, the CDR3 reads TGTGCCAGCTCGCCGACAGAAAACTATGGCTACACCTTC.

This clone was observed a few times. The gene calls are TRBV29-1 and TRBJ2-3, with D perhaps assigned TRBD1 or TRBD2 (5 bases each). The V gene's germline CDR1 is SQVTM and CDR2 ANQGSEA. The CDR3 has 15 residues. Trimming shortened V by 3 bases and J by 2 bases, and 15 bases separated the two germline ends. In DNA form, the CDR3 reads TGCAGCGTTGATAGCCGGGACGAAGACACAGATACGCAGTATTTT. This codes for CSVDSRDEDTDTQYF.

By its share, this clone is medium-sized. The chain recombines TRBV6-5 with TRBJ1-4; D is unresolved. The CDR3 totals 15 residues. V gave up 4 bases and J gave up 0 bases, with 9 bases separating them. Germline V lookup: CDR1 MNHEY, CDR2 SVGAGI. The CDR3 loop reads CASSSTVSTNEKLFF. For the CDR3, the DNA is TGTGCCAGCAGTTCTACAGTATCAACTAATGAAAAACTGTTTTTT.

The chain couples TRBV18 to TRBJ1-1; D gene unclear. The CDR3 extends over 14 amino acids. CDR1 and CDR2 (germline): KGHSH, LQKENI. V lost 2 bases and J 1 base, leaving 8 bases between the germline ends. CDR3 DNA sequence: TGTGCCAGCTCACCAAGTAGACAGAACACTGAAGCTTTCTTT. Translating gives CASSPSRQNTEAFF.

The rearrangement uses TRBV5-4 and TRBJ2-7; 13 nucleotides match TRBD2. This CDR3 has 15 residues. The germline CDR1 and CDR2 sequences are SGHNT and YYREEE (reference sequence). V lost 4 bases and J lost 2; bases outside the gene matches: 3. CDR3 protein: CASSQTSGGAYEQYF. The CDR3 DNA reads as TGTGCCAGCAGCCAAACTAGCGGGGGGGCCTACGAGCAGTACTTC.

This chain uses TRBV7-9 with TRBJ2-3; D unresolved. Trimming left V 4 bases short and J 4 bases short, with 9 bases between. Per the germline V gene, CDR1 is SEHNR and CDR2 is FQNEAQ (reference sequence). The CDR3 contains 13 residues. The CDR3 loop is CASSSPIADTQYF. The CDR3 coding sequence is TGTGCCAGCAGCTCACCAATTGCAGATACGCAGTATTTT.

The rearrangement links TRBV9 to TRBJ2-1, with D tentatively TRBD1 (6 bases). From germline, CDR1 is SGDLS and CDR2 YYNGEE. The length of the CDR3 is 15 residues. V lost 4 bases and J 3 bases, leaving 14 bases between the germline ends. The CDR3 bases are TGTGCCAGCAGCCTTAAGGGGGAACTCTACAATGAGCAGTTCTTC. It codes for CASSLKGELYNEQFF. The full variable domain, in which reference TRBV9 and TRBJ2-1 provide the parts outside the CDR3, is DSGVTQTPKHLITATGQRVTLRCSPRSGDLSVYWYQQSLDQGLQFLIQYYNGEERAKGNILERFSAQQFPDLHSELNLSSLELGDSALYFCASSLKGELYNEQFFGPGTRLTVL.

The chain links TRBV28 to TRBJ2-3; D gene unclear. The CDR3 extends over 13 amino acids. The germline gives CDR1 MDHEN, CDR2 SYDVKM. V was pared by 7 bases and J by 5 bases, with 13 bases between. CDR3 residues: CASISHHGDTQYF. The CDR3 DNA reads TGTGCCAGCATCAGCCACCATGGAGATACGCAGTATTTT. The entire variable domain, with the rest obtained from reference TRBV28 and TRBJ2-3, is as follows: DVKVTQSSRYLVKRTGEKVFLECVQDMDHENMFWYRQDPGLGLRLIYFSYDVKMKEKGDIPEGYSVSREKKERFSLILESASTNQTSMYLCASISHHGDTQYFGPGTRLTVL.

The rearrangement uses TRBV19 and TRBJ2-5; TRBD1 agrees at 10 bases. The V gene end was trimmed by 5 bases and the J gene end by 3 bases; junction bases not matched to a gene: 6. From germline, CDR1 is LNHDA and CDR2 SQIVND (reference sequence). This CDR3 contains 15 residues. The CDR3 region is CASSSPGTGEETQYF. CDR3 bases: TGTGCCAGTAGTTCCCCTGGGACAGGGGAAGAGACCCAGTACTTC.

The chain links TRBV7-8 to TRBJ1-3; unclear D gene. Trimming pared 4 bases from V and 7 bases from J, leaving 11 bases between. The CDR3 runs to 13 residues. Germline loops: CDR1 SGHVS, CDR2 FQNEAQ. CDR3 DNA sequence: TGTGCCAGCAGCTCCACTAGGATGAACACCATATATTTT. This sequence encodes CASSSTRMNTIYF.

The chain is built from TRBV3-1 (or the pseudogene TRBV3-2) and TRBJ2-4; D remains ambiguous. This CDR3 has 17 amino acids. Germline V gives CDR1 LGHDT, CDR2 YNNKEL (reference sequence). V was pared by 0 bases and J by 1 base, with 13 bases between. CDR3 loop: CASSQEGMGWAKNIQYF. CDR3 DNA sequence: TGTGCCAGCAGCCAAGAAGGAATGGGGTGGGCCAAAAACATTCAGTACTTC.

The V gene is TRBV2, the J gene TRBJ1-5; no clear D. This CDR3 is built from 14 residues. Trimming removed 3 bases from V and 6 bases from J, with 12 bases in between. CDR1 and CDR2 (germline): SNHLY, FYNNEI. The DNA for the CDR3 is TGTGCCAGCAGTGACGGCGCCGGGGTTCAGCCCCAGCATTTT. Its translation: CASSDGAGVQPQHF.

This clone was found once. The CDR3 DNA reads as TGTGCCAGCAGTTACTCGGCCGACAGGAGAGGTTCTGGCTACACCTTC. Amino acid sequence: CASSYSADRRGSGYTF. The J gene is TRBJ1-2, the V gene TRBV6-2 or TRBV6-3, with D possibly matching TRBD1 (6 bases). Trimming shortened V by 0 bases and J by 7 bases, and 18 bases separated the two germline ends. The CDR3 has 16 amino acids. CDR1 and CDR2 from the germline V gene are MNHEY and SVGEGT.